The rows below give T cell receptor beta chains drawn from one sample of a study of T cell changes during pregnancy in multiple sclerosis. Assay used: immunoSEQ multiplex PCR; TCRdb lists only in-frame clones, some missing. Among more than 25,000 clones listed, approximately 90% were seen once. The starting material was CD8+ T cells from peripheral blood mononuclear cells, obtained in the first trimester of pregnancy. The receptors were gathered from a female donor with multiple sclerosis, enrolled in a pregnancy study. CDR3s include the opening cysteine and the closing phenylalanine or tryptophan. The D gene is left open where the match is weak. Clone size appears in some rows only: once, few, many, or a class for an expanded clone.

clone size: NA
J gene: TRBJ2-5
V gene: TRBV10-3
D gene: TRBD1
CDR3 protein: CATRGLNRGHETQYF
CDR3 DNA: TGTGCCACCAGGGGACTTAACAGGGGGCACGAGACCCAGTACTTC

clone size: NA
J gene: TRBJ1-1
V gene: TRBV14
D gene: NA
CDR3 protein: CASSQDPGVEYTEAFF
CDR3 DNA: TGTGCCAGCAGCCAAGATCCCGGGGTTGAGTACACTGAAGCTTTCTTT

clone size: NA
J gene: TRBJ1-5
V gene: TRBV7-9
D gene: TRBD1
CDR3 protein: CASSPGTGIQHF
CDR3 DNA: TGTGCCAGCAGCCCCGGGACAGGGATTCAGCATTTT

clone size: once
J gene: TRBJ2-7
V gene: TRBV7-8
D gene: TRBD2
CDR3 protein: CASSLEGTTFYEQYF
CDR3 DNA: TGTGCCAGCAGCTTGGAGGGGACTACGTTCTACGAGCAGTACTTC

clone size: NA
J gene: TRBJ1-6
V gene: TRBV6-5
D gene: NA
CDR3 protein: CASSLPGNSPLHF
CDR3 DNA: TGTGCCAGCAGTTTACCAGGCAATTCACCCCTCCACTTT

clone size: NA
J gene: TRBJ2-1
V gene: TRBV4-1
D gene: NA
CDR3 protein: CASSHLDNEQFF
CDR3 DNA: TGCGCCAGCAGCCACCTAGACAATGAGCAGTTCTTC

clone size: once
J gene: TRBJ1-5
V gene: TRBV30
D gene: TRBD1
CDR3 protein: CAWEDGTVSNQPQHF
CDR3 DNA: TGTGCCTGGGAGGACGGGACAGTTTCCAATCAGCCCCAGCATTTT

clone size: NA
J gene: TRBJ2-1
V gene: TRBV6-5
D gene: TRBD2
CDR3 protein: CASSLGTTTYNEQFF
CDR3 DNA: TGTGCCAGCAGCCTCGGGACTACCACCTACAATGAGCAGTTCTTC

clone size: NA
J gene: TRBJ2-1
V gene: TRBV7-3
D gene: NA
CDR3 protein: CASSLNSLREQFF
CDR3 DNA: TGTGCCAGCAGCTTAAACTCCCTGCGTGAGCAGTTCTTC

clone size: once
J gene: TRBJ2-4
V gene: TRBV28
D gene: NA
CDR3 protein: CASSFGVDLAKNIQYF
CDR3 DNA: TGTGCCAGCAGTTTTGGAGTTGACCTAGCCAAAAACATTCAGTACTTC

clone size: NA
J gene: TRBJ2-7
V gene: TRBV27
D gene: TRBD2
CDR3 protein: CASSLVAGPSYEQYF
CDR3 DNA: TGTGCCAGCAGTTTAGTAGCGGGACCCTCCTACGAGCAGTACTTC

clone size: few
J gene: TRBJ1-3
V gene: TRBV7-6
D gene: TRBD1
CDR3 protein: CASSPGQGASGDTIYF
CDR3 DNA: TGTGCCAGCAGCCCGGGACAGGGGGCTAGCGGGGACACCATATATTTT

clone size: NA
J gene: TRBJ2-2
V gene: TRBV6-1
D gene: TRBD1
CDR3 protein: CATTGVRAGELFF
CDR3 DNA: TGTGCCACCACAGGGGTACGGGCCGGGGAGCTGTTTTTT

clone size: once
J gene: TRBJ1-1
V gene: TRBV11-3
D gene: NA
CDR3 protein: CASSTSMNTEAFF
CDR3 DNA: TGTGCCAGCAGCACATCGATGAACACTGAAGCTTTCTTT

clone size: NA
J gene: TRBJ1-1
V gene: TRBV2
D gene: NA
CDR3 protein: CASSERGMTEAFF
CDR3 DNA: TGTGCCAGCAGTGAACGGGGAATGACTGAAGCTTTCTTT

clone size: NA
J gene: TRBJ2-7
V gene: TRBV5-6
D gene: TRBD1
CDR3 protein: CASSLEKGQGAYEQYF
CDR3 DNA: TGTGCCAGCAGCTTGGAAAAGGGACAGGGGGCCTACGAGCAGTACTTC

clone size: many
J gene: TRBJ2-3
V gene: TRBV9
D gene: TRBD2
CDR3 protein: CASSGASGSIGPDTQYF
CDR3 DNA: TGTGCCAGCAGCGGAGCTAGCGGGAGTATTGGTCCAGATACGCAGTATTTT

clone size: NA
J gene: TRBJ2-3
V gene: TRBV5-6
D gene: TRBD2
CDR3 protein: CASSLLAGVTDTQYF
CDR3 DNA: TGTGCCAGCAGTCTGCTAGCGGGAGTCACAGATACGCAGTATTTT

clone size: medium-sized
J gene: TRBJ1-4
V gene: TRBV7-2
D gene: NA
CDR3 protein: CASSLVEGDEKLFF
CDR3 DNA: TGTGCCAGCAGCTTAGTAGAGGGGGATGAAAAACTGTTTTTT

clone size: NA
J gene: TRBJ2-1
V gene: TRBV7-2
D gene: NA
CDR3 protein: CASSLDGSIYNEQFF
CDR3 DNA: TGTGCCAGCAGCTTAGATGGTAGTATTTACAATGAGCAGTTCTTC

clone size: few
J gene: TRBJ1-1
V gene: TRBV5-5
D gene: NA
CDR3 protein: CASSTGGNTEAFF
CDR3 DNA: TGTGCCAGCAGCACCGGGGGGAATACTGAAGCTTTCTTT

clone size: NA
J gene: TRBJ2-7
V gene: TRBV6-1
D gene: TRBD1
CDR3 protein: CASRGDREAYEQYF
CDR3 DNA: TGTGCCAGCAGAGGAGACAGGGAAGCCTACGAGCAGTACTTC

clone size: NA
J gene: TRBJ2-1
V gene: TRBV12-5
D gene: NA
CDR3 protein: CASGQIPGNEQFF
CDR3 DNA: TGTGCTAGTGGACAGATCCCAGGCAATGAGCAGTTCTTC

clone size: NA
J gene: TRBJ2-7
V gene: TRBV11-2
D gene: TRBD2
CDR3 protein: CASSPGLAGAYEQYF
CDR3 DNA: TGTGCCAGCAGCCCTGGACTAGCGGGGGCCTACGAGCAGTACTTC

clone size: NA
J gene: TRBJ2-1
V gene: TRBV19
D gene: NA
CDR3 protein: CASSMARDDYNEQFF
CDR3 DNA: TGTGCCAGTAGTATGGCGCGGGACGACTACAATGAGCAGTTCTTC

clone size: NA
J gene: TRBJ2-6
V gene: TRBV5-8
D gene: NA
CDR3 protein: CASSFQGHGANVLTF
CDR3 DNA: TGTGCCAGCAGCTTCCAGGGTCATGGGGCCAACGTCCTGACTTTC

clone size: NA
J gene: TRBJ2-3
V gene: TRBV29-1
D gene: NA
CDR3 protein: CSVDLATGVGTDTQYF
CDR3 DNA: TGCAGCGTTGATTTGGCCACGGGAGTGGGGACAGATACGCAGTATTTT

clone size: NA
J gene: TRBJ1-2
V gene: TRBV5-6
D gene: NA
CDR3 protein: CASSLTGSPYGYTF
CDR3 DNA: TGTGCCAGCAGCTTGACAGGGAGCCCCTATGGCTACACCTTC

clone size: NA
J gene: TRBJ2-1
V gene: TRBV11-2
D gene: TRBD2
CDR3 protein: CASSLVGASGGQYYNEQFF
CDR3 DNA: TGTGCCAGCAGCTTAGTCGGGGCTAGCGGGGGGCAATACTACAATGAGCAGTTCTTC

clone size: NA
J gene: TRBJ2-7
V gene: TRBV6-4
D gene: NA
CDR3 protein: CASSATRDSSHEQYF
CDR3 DNA: TGTGCCAGCAGTGCCACCCGCGACTCGTCTCACGAGCAGTACTTC

clone size: NA
J gene: TRBJ1-6
V gene: TRBV12-5
D gene: TRBD1
CDR3 protein: CASGSRDREEVSHNSPLHF
CDR3 DNA: TGTGCTAGTGGTAGTCGGGACAGGGAAGAAGTAAGTCATAATTCACCCCTCCACTTT

clone size: NA
J gene: TRBJ2-7
V gene: TRBV4-3
D gene: NA
CDR3 protein: CASSQAEGEQYF
CDR3 DNA: TGCGCCAGCAGCCAGGCGGAGGGCGAGCAGTACTTC

clone size: once
J gene: TRBJ2-3
V gene: TRBV13
D gene: TRBD2
CDR3 protein: CASRYSGGIAGVTDTQYF
CDR3 DNA: TGTGCCAGCAGATACTCGGGGGGGATAGCGGGAGTTACAGATACGCAGTATTTT